What follows is one T cell receptor (beta chain) and its context. The antigen is unknown. These data belong to a study of T cell responses to AZD1222 COVID-19 vaccine. Study-wide context: Pooling was applied to second doses at about 4 or about 12 weeks.

Whole-study results and caveats: CD4 TCRs covered the whole spike, strongest at regions 160-218 and 743-854.

The repertoire was sequenced with immunoSEQ multiplex PCR; TCRdb's copy has only in-frame clones and lacks some. Of approximately 110,000 clones listed, roughly 84% are singletons. Germline V gene lookup returns CDR1 LGHDT and CDR2 YNNKEL (reference sequence). The CDR3 is made up of 14 amino acids. With 4 bases removed from V and 4 bases from J, the gap between germline ends came to 13 bases. This TCR was sampled from an adult in good health. V and J are TRBV3-1 (or the pseudogene TRBV3-2) and TRBJ1-1; D might be TRBD1 (5 bases). Sample: peripheral blood, taken on day 0 of AZD1222 vaccination. The CDR3 nucleotides read TGTGCCAGCAGCCCGTTCGGAAGGGGCACTGAAGCTTTCTTT. It encodes CASSPFGRGTEAFF.